This TCR beta chain emerged from a study of T cell responses to AZD1222 COVID-19 vaccine. Study results and caveats: Following two doses of AZD1222, Spike-specific TCR breadth and depth rose. There were mostly white British donors and more females than males, and clonal diversity was possibly underestimated. The span of vaccine-associated CD4 TCRs extended across spike, with dominance at 160-218 and 743-854.

Doses given second, at about 4 or about 12 weeks, were pooled. Clones were sequenced by immunoSEQ multiplex PCR, and TCRdb holds only the in-frame ones, with some missing. The sample carries under 90,000 clones, 80% to 90% recorded once. Of note for this clone: Its antigen remains unidentified.

This receptor was taken from an adult who received the AZD1222 COVID-19 vaccine. The sequencing here drew on peripheral blood, taken 28 days after the second AZD1222 dose.

The CDR3 bases are TGTGCCAGCAGTTTATACCAACCCCAAGTTGGAGAAAAACTGTTTTTT. It yields the protein CASSLYQPQVGEKLFF. The chain carries TRBV27 and TRBJ1-4; D gene uncertain. V was pared by 1 base and J by 8 bases, with 17 bases between. The CDR3 consists of 16 residues. CDR1 is MNHEY and CDR2 is SMNVEV in the germline V gene (reference sequence).